These T cell receptor beta chains were read from a single sample in a study of blood T cell repertoires in COVID-19. Assay: immunoSEQ multiplex PCR; the TCRdb copy retains only in-frame clones and omits some. The profile shows about 300,000 clones, around 87% of them singletons. Sequencing was performed on peripheral blood. Receptors were obtained from a man between 65 and 85 years old with acute or convalescent COVID-19. The CDR3 runs from the conserved cysteine through the conserved F or W. The D gene is left open where the match is weak. A clone size is listed for some rows: how often the clone was seen (once, few, many), or a class if it is expanded.

TRBJ2-1,NA,TRBV28,NA,CASSPSGTQTYNEQFF
TRBJ2-2,NA,TRBV3-1/TRBV3-2,NA,CASSHESGTLTGELFF
TRBJ2-3,NA,TRBV18,NA,CASSPGTSTDTQYF
TRBJ2-7,NA,TRBV3-1/TRBV3-2,TRBD1,CASSRDRGSHEQYF
TRBJ2-4,NA,TRBV28,TRBD1,CASRQTGVDIQYF
TRBJ1-2,NA,TRBV30,NA,CAREDGDGYTF
TRBJ1-2,NA,TRBV28,TRBD1,CASSRTGGYGYTF
TRBJ2-2,NA,TRBV3-1/TRBV3-2,NA,CATSTLYTGELFF
TRBJ1-1,NA,TRBV7-3,TRBD1,CASSSTGVNTEAFF
TRBJ2-4,NA,TRBV19,NA,CASNAAQVGKNIQYF
TRBJ2-5,NA,TRBV7-6,NA,CASSFGSAGETQYF
TRBJ2-3,NA,TRBV15,TRBD2,CATSSGTSSYTDTQYF
TRBJ2-2,few,TRBV9,TRBD2,CASTTDPGTSNTGELFF
TRBJ2-7,NA,TRBV6-5,NA,CASPGLGHEQYF
TRBJ2-3,NA,TRBV7-9,TRBD2,CASSRSGGAHTQYF
TRBJ2-2,NA,TRBV19,TRBD1,CATSGGQGGELFF
TRBJ2-5,NA,TRBV20-1,NA,CSASRQVEETQYF
TRBJ1-5,NA,TRBV12-3/TRBV12-4,NA,CASSQGSNQPQHF
TRBJ2-1,NA,TRBV23-1,TRBD2,CASSQPYTSGGRAAANEQFF
TRBJ2-7,NA,TRBV18,TRBD2,CASSPVSGSSYEQYF
TRBJ1-2,NA,TRBV29-1,NA,CSVGGVGSRYGYTF
TRBJ1-3,NA,TRBV7-2,NA,CASRSGVNGNTIYF
TRBJ2-7,NA,TRBV12-3/TRBV12-4,NA,CASSTDQTYEQYF
TRBJ2-5,NA,TRBV11-3,TRBD2,CASSRTRQETQYF
TRBJ2-7,few,TRBV7-8,NA,CASSFSRNPYEQYF
TRBJ2-7,NA,TRBV11-2,TRBD2,CASSVSGGTYEQYF
TRBJ1-4,NA,TRBV5-1,NA,CASSLSRGRSEKLFF
TRBJ2-3,NA,TRBV30,TRBD2,CAWSVLAGRDTQYF
TRBJ2-7,NA,TRBV18,NA,CASSRDSGEQYF
TRBJ1-6,few,TRBV2,TRBD1,CASRRDSLAFSPLHF
TRBJ1-1,NA,TRBV28,NA,CASSFPRGGAFF
TRBJ2-1,NA,TRBV5-6,TRBD2,CASALGAGGHNEQFF
TRBJ2-7,few,TRBV3-1/TRBV3-2,NA,CASSQANYEQYF
TRBJ2-7,NA,TRBV15,NA,CATSRDVAREYEQYF
TRBJ1-6,NA,TRBV9,TRBD1,CASSVTQGDSPLHF
TRBJ2-7,NA,TRBV4-2,NA,CASSQAGLRVSYEQYF
TRBJ2-1,NA,TRBV28,TRBD2,CASSLDGPRTSGTLEQFF
TRBJ2-1,NA,TRBV3-1/TRBV3-2,TRBD2,CASSPGTSGYNEQFF
TRBJ2-5,NA,TRBV5-4,TRBD1,CAVSTGGTQETQYF
TRBJ2-7,NA,TRBV28,TRBD1,CASSPNGRGLSEQYF
TRBJ2-1,NA,TRBV9,TRBD2,CASSVGGLAANEQFF
TRBJ2-7,NA,TRBV29-1,NA,CSVEPGERTYEQYF
TRBJ1-2,NA,TRBV7-2,TRBD1,CASSLSPGTGSYGYTF
TRBJ1-5,NA,TRBV25-1,NA,CASQQDSNQPQHF
TRBJ1-6,NA,TRBV4-3,TRBD1,CASSHALVGTASSYNSPLHF
TRBJ2-2,few,TRBV6-2/TRBV6-3,NA,CASSYSFPGAGELFF